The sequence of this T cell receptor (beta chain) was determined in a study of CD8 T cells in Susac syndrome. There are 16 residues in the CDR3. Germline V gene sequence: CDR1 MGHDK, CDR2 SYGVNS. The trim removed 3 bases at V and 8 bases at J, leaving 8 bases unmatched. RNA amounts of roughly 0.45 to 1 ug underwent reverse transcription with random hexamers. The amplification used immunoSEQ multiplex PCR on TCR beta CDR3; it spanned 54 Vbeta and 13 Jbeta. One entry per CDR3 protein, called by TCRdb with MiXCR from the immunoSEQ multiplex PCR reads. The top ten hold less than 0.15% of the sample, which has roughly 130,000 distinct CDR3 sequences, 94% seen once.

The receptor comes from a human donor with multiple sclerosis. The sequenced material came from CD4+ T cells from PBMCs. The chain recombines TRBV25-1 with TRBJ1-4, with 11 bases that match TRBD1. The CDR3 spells CASSEPPGTGGEKLFF. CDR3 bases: TGTGCCAGCAGTGAGCCCCCCGGGACAGGGGGAGAAAAACTGTTTTTT.